This T cell receptor (beta chain) is from a study of T cells in Graves' hyperthyroidism and ophthalmopathy. The V end was cut by 3 bases, the J end by 0 bases, with 8 bases between. Germline V gene data show CDR1 as DFQATT and CDR2 as SNEGSKA (reference sequence). The CDR3 has 13 residues. This clonotype was picked up many times. The antigen is undetermined. Reasons for excluding patients were uncontrolled infection, other autoimmune disease, pregnancy or lactation. Diagnoses used clinical symptoms, serum thyroxine and TRAb, thyroid ultrasound and orbital computed tomography. RNA transcripts gave rise to amplified TCR beta CDR3 regions. The primer set for the first-round RT-PCR of the TCR CDR3 was HTBI. TCRdb itself ran the multiplex PCR reads through MiXCR, one entry per CDR3 protein. The sample lists approximately 510,000 distinct CDR3 sequences; over 45% were seen once. Study-wide findings and caveats: Blood held most thyroid clonotypes expanded above 0.001 frequency. Model output signaled ophthalmopathy a median approximately six months ahead of onset.

The sequencing sample was made of peripheral blood or thyroid tissue (not recorded which). V usage is TRBV20-1 and J usage is TRBJ1-1; no clear D gene. This clonotype originated in an adult woman with Graves' disease, either hyperthyroidism or ophthalmopathy (not recorded which). The CDR3 region is CSASFQVNTEAFF. DNA for the CDR3: TGCAGTGCTAGTTTCCAGGTGAACACTGAAGCTTTCTTT.